Below are 20 T cell receptor beta chains sequenced from a single sample in a study of shared clonotypes between healthy human individuals. The assay was immunoSEQ multiplex PCR, and TCRdb's table has in-frame clones only and misses some. The table records 450,000 to 500,000 clones, about 72% of them present only once. The sequencing input was PBMCs. The receptors here all came from a woman in her forties in good health. Some clones in this sample may be carry-over from other donors' samples.

This clone is a singleton in its sample. The rearrangement uses TRBV28 and TRBJ1-5; 7 bases are a match to TRBD1. The V gene end was trimmed by 7 bases and the J gene end by 3 bases; junction bases not matched to a gene: 9. CDR3 length: 15 amino acids. In germline, CDR1 is MDHEN, CDR2 SYDVKM. CDR3 nucleotide sequence: TGTGCCAGCACTAAGGGACAGTTGTACAATCAGCCCCAGCATTTT. It specifies CASTKGQLYNQPQHF.

V is TRBV5-1 and J is TRBJ2-7; 7 nucleotides match TRBD2. The CDR3 runs to 12 residues. Germline loops: CDR1 SGHRS, CDR2 YFSETQ. Unmatched junction bases numbered 6, after V lost 5 bases and J lost 7 bases. This CDR3 is CASRRLADEQYF. DNA for the CDR3: TGCGCCAGCAGAAGGCTAGCGGATGAGCAGTACTTC. Based on the CDR3 plus reference TRBV5-1 and TRBJ2-7, the full variable domain is KAGVTQTPRYLIKTRGQQVTLSCSPISGHRSVSWYQQTPGQGLQFLFEYFSETQRNKGNFPGRFSGRQFSNSRSEMNVSTLELGDSALYLCASRRLADEQYFGPGTRLTVT.

V usage is TRBV28 and J usage is TRBJ2-7, with D possibly called TRBD1 or TRBD2 (5 bases each). V was shortened by 5 bases and J by 2 bases, with 16 bases between the two germline ends. Germline V lookup: CDR1 MDHEN, CDR2 SYDVKM. This CDR3 contains 15 residues. CDR3 sequence reads: CASSKRGPLPYEQYF. The CDR3 DNA reads TGTGCCAGCAGTAAGAGGGGTCCTCTTCCCTACGAGCAGTACTTC.

The J gene is TRBJ2-4, the V gene TRBV4-3; maybe TRBD2 (5 bases). The CDR3 spans 19 residues. Germline CDR1 and CDR2: LGHNA and YSLEER. V was shortened by 0 bases and J by 3 bases, with 21 bases between the two germline ends. Here the CDR3 DNA reads TGCGCCAGCAGCCAAGATCCAACTTGGCGGGCGAACAACAAAAACATTCAGTACTTC. Its protein is CASSQDPTWRANNKNIQYF.

V and J are TRBV14 and TRBJ2-2, with 7 bases that match TRBD2. V shed 4 bases and J 6 bases; nucleotides not matched to a gene: 2. This CDR3 spans 13 amino acids. The germline V gene encodes CDR1 SGHDN and CDR2 FVKESK. CDR3 protein: CASSLREAGELFF. Here the CDR3 DNA reads TGTGCCAGCAGCCTCCGGGAGGCCGGGGAGCTGTTTTTT. The variable domain in full, completed from reference TRBV14 and TRBJ2-2, reads EAGVTQFPSHSVIEKGQTVTLRCDPISGHDNLYWYRRVMGKEIKFLLHFVKESKQDESGMPNNRFLAERTGGTYSTLKVQPAELEDSGVYFCASSLREAGELFFGEGSRLTVL.

The chain recombines TRBV7-9 with TRBJ2-3, with 7 bases fitting TRBD2. With 5 bases clipped from V and 2 bases from J, the junction kept 7 bases outside the gene matches. The CDR3 length is 15 residues. In germline, CDR1 is SEHNR, CDR2 FQNEAQ (reference sequence). The CDR3 nucleotides read TGTGCCAGCAGCGGGGGACTACCTTTCACAGATACGCAGTATTTT. Translating it yields CASSGGLPFTDTQYF.

The chain carries TRBV5-6 and TRBJ2-5; 7 bases line up with TRBD1. CDR1 is SGHDT and CDR2 is YYEEEE in the germline V gene. The trim removed 7 bases at V and 4 bases at J, leaving 7 bases unmatched. This CDR3 is 13 amino acids long. The CDR3 sequence is CASGLTGRETQYF. CDR3 DNA sequence: TGTGCCAGCGGATTGACAGGGAGAGAGACCCAGTACTTC.

This sequence joins TRBV5-4 and TRBJ2-5; 7 bases are shared with TRBD1. Germline V CDR1 and CDR2: SGHNT, YYREEE (reference sequence). This CDR3 spans 14 amino acids. V was clipped by 6 bases and J by 4 bases; unmatched bases: 9. CDR3: CASTRDSNRETQYF. The CDR3 DNA reads as TGTGCCAGCACCCGGGACAGTAACCGAGAGACCCAGTACTTC. The full variable domain, rest sourced from reference TRBV5-4 and TRBJ2-5, is ETGVTQSPTHLIKTRGQQVTLRCSSQSGHNTVSWYQQALGQGPQFIFQYYREEENGRGNFPPRFSGLQFPNYSSELNVNALELDDSALYLCASTRDSNRETQYFGPGTRLLVL.

The chain recombines TRBV28 with TRBJ2-3; 13 positions match TRBD2. The CDR3 consists of 17 residues. Germline CDR1 reads MDHEN; CDR2 reads SYDVKM. V gave up 5 bases and J gave up 1 base; unmatched junction bases: 6. CDR3 in amino acids: CASSLPGLAGRTDTQYF. The CDR3 DNA sequence: TGTGCCAGCAGTCTACCGGGACTAGCGGGGCGCACAGATACGCAGTATTTT. Looking up the rest from reference TRBV28 and TRBJ2-3 gives the full variable domain: DVKVTQSSRYLVKRTGEKVFLECVQDMDHENMFWYRQDPGLGLRLIYFSYDVKMKEKGDIPEGYSVSREKKERFSLILESASTNQTSMYLCASSLPGLAGRTDTQYFGPGTRLTVL.

The CDR3 sequence is CASSTIRTSRRDNEQFF. The CDR3 DNA follows: TGTGCCAGCAGCACCATTCGGACTAGCCGTCGTGACAATGAGCAGTTCTTC. This chain joins TRBV7-2 and TRBJ2-1; 8 bases are a match to TRBD2. CDR3 length: 17 amino acids. Germline V gene data show CDR1 as SGHTA and CDR2 as FQGNSA. Trimming took 5 bases from V and 5 from J; bases not matched to a gene: 14.

The chain joins TRBV30 to TRBJ2-5; the D is unclear. The CDR3 runs 11 residues. V was trimmed by 5 bases and J by 5 bases, leaving 9 bases between them. Germline CDR1 and CDR2: GTSNPN and SVGIG (reference sequence). CDR3 sequence reads: CAWALSETQYF. The CDR3 nucleotides are TGTGCCTGGGCTCTCTCGGAGACCCAGTACTTC.

This clone showed up just once. The chain is built from TRBV7-9 and TRBJ1-1; 7 nucleotides align to TRBD1. This CDR3 region has 14 residues. Germline V gives CDR1 SEHNR, CDR2 FQNEAQ (reference sequence). V shed 5 bases, J shed 7 bases, and the junction held 10 bases outside the gene matches. In DNA form, the CDR3 reads TGTGCCAGCAGCCCGCTTGAGGGGGCAGGTGAAGCTTTCTTT. It is translated as CASSPLEGAGEAFF.

This chain joins TRBV19 and TRBJ1-2; TRBD1 agrees at 8 bases. V shed 3 bases and J 8 bases; nucleotides not matched to a gene: 5. Germline V gene data show CDR1 as LNHDA and CDR2 as SQIVND (reference sequence). The CDR3 runs to 13 residues. CDR3 nucleotide sequence: TGTGCCAGTAGTATTCTGTCAGGGGGCGGCTACACCTTC. This encodes CASSILSGGGYTF.

The V gene is TRBV7-6, the J gene TRBJ2-3, with 8 positions matching TRBD2. The CDR3 loop spans 16 amino acids. The trim removed 4 bases at V and 3 bases at J, leaving 9 bases unmatched. CDR1 is SGHVS, CDR2 FNYEAQ, per germline. The CDR3 reads CASSSGSGRRTDTQYF. DNA for the CDR3: TGTGCCAGCAGCTCAGGGAGCGGGAGAAGGACAGATACGCAGTATTTT.

The chain carries TRBV5-1 and TRBJ2-1; 9 nucleotides agree with TRBD1. CDR1 and CDR2 (germline): SGHRS, YFSETQ. The CDR3 covers 16 residues. The J segment lost 3 bases and the V segment lost 4 bases, leaving 8 bases of the junction unmatched. CDR3 nucleotide sequence: TGCGCCAGCAGCACCGGAACAGGGGGCATCTACAATGAGCAGTTCTTC. It translates to CASSTGTGGIYNEQFF.

A single count supports this clone. The chain joins TRBV2 to TRBJ2-7; 10 nucleotides line up with TRBD1. Germline CDR1 reads SNHLY; CDR2 reads FYNNEI. This CDR3 has 14 residues. The ends lost 5 bases at V and 4 bases at J; junction bases unmatched: 5. CDR3 sequence reads: CASSRDRGNYEQYF. Here the CDR3 DNA reads TGTGCCAGCAGTCGGGACAGGGGCAATTACGAGCAGTACTTC.

The J gene is TRBJ1-2, the V gene TRBV5-1; D is unclear. Trimming shortened V by 0 bases and J by 9 bases, and 12 bases separated the two germline ends. The CDR3 extends over 13 amino acids. CDR1 is SGHRS and CDR2 is YFSETQ in the germline V gene. This CDR3 reads CASSLEQAASYTF. CDR3 bases: TGCGCCAGCAGCTTGGAGCAGGCAGCGAGCTACACCTTC.

This rearrangement joins TRBV11-2 to TRBJ1-2, with a possible D match to TRBD1 (6 bases). The germline V gene has CDR1 SGHAT and CDR2 FQNNGV. V was pared by 5 bases and J by 2 bases, with 12 bases between. CDR3 size: 14 residues. CDR3 region: CASSTSGANYGYTF. CDR3 bases: TGTGCCAGCAGCACTTCAGGGGCCAACTATGGCTACACCTTC.

As for this clone: The sample has other DNA sequences that encode this CDR3 too. This chain links TRBV5-4 with TRBJ1-2, with D possibly being TRBD1 (6 bases). Deletions cut 0 bases from V and 2 bases from J, with 11 bases between. The germline V gene has CDR1 SGHNT and CDR2 YYREEE (reference sequence). The CDR3 is 15 amino acids. The DNA for the CDR3 is TGTGCCAGCAGCTTGGATCCGGGGGCAAACTATGGCTACACCTTC. Residues: CASSLDPGANYGYTF.

The V and J genes are TRBV7-9 and TRBJ2-7; D perhaps matches TRBD2 (5 bases). The V and J ends lost 5 bases and 0 bases respectively, with 14 bases between them. The CDR3 has 15 amino acids. CDR1 SEHNR and CDR2 FQNEAQ come from the germline V gene (reference sequence). The CDR3 spells CASSPGLQSSYEQYF. Written as DNA, the CDR3 is TGTGCCAGCAGCCCTGGACTGCAGAGCTCCTACGAGCAGTACTTC.